The T cell receptor beta chain described here comes from a study of blood T cell repertoires in COVID-19 (dated by TCRdb to the early 2020s). The study in broad terms: Samples covering the acute and convalescent phases of COVID-19 were provided by collaborators in the United States, Italy and Spain. The material from the prospective study consisted of cDNA or gDNA derived from T cells, B-cell-depleted T cells, or PBMCs. Deeply sampled blood TCRbeta repertoires from subjects exposed to, actively infected with, or recovered from COVID-19 were included in the dataset. Where available, HLA class I and class II types were taken from metadata supplied by the sample provider and were not determined by assay-based typing. The samples were drawn from two sources: the first 160 participants of the ongoing ImmuneRACE study, and over 1,000 subjects contributed by 6 global collaborators. The sample metadata nearly always contained a de-identified subject ID, COVID-19 status, age in years and sex. The repertoires were made available in a free public database intended to serve as a resource for research on the immune response to SARS-CoV-2. Points the paper makes about the study in general: The amount of clinical and demographic metadata varied by source and participant and was provided uncurated.

TCRbeta CDR3 regions were amplified from genomic DNA by means of the immunoSEQ Assay, a bias-controlled multiplex PCR. Turning to the authors' computational methods: Within the assay, amplification of reference gene primers was used to estimate how many nucleated cells each sample contained. To quantify the absolute abundance of each unique TCRbeta CDR3 rearrangement, sequence reads were collapsed and filtered. For each sample, productive Simpson clonality was calculated by taking the square root of Simpson's diversity index across productive rearrangements. In TCRdb, the immuneACCESS table is reduced to in-frame sequences with V and J assigned. These tables do not hold every clone; where another copy was compared, an unresolved V gene accounts for under half, and the others remain unexplained. The V and J calls and clone size were taken over from that table, and D and trimming were inferred from the DNA. Present in this sample are some 65,000 clones, less than 95% of which were seen just once. The top ten constitute roughly 0.47% of the sample.

Here V drops 2 bases and J drops 7 bases, and the junction holds 10 bases not matched to any gene. The germline V gene (reference sequence) sets CDR1 to LNHNV and CDR2 to YYDKDF. Taken from cysteine to phenylalanine, the CDR3 has 17 residues. Only the CDR3 part of the read is kept: 51 bases, read in frame from the first base. In Seattle, one collaborating source enrolled patients while the infection was active and tracked those patients longitudinally over the course of disease. The collaborating institutions used their own protocols to collect whole blood in K2EDTA tubes. For TCRbeta analysis, collaborators shipped samples in one of three forms: frozen whole blood, isolated PBMCs, or DNA extracted from either of those sample types. Remarks on this clone: There is no known antigen for this receptor. Within one base of it there is no much larger clone, and no base qualities were kept.

Recombination linked TRBV15 to TRBJ1-6; 8 central nucleotides agree with TRBD1. The sample taken for sequencing was peripheral blood. This clonotype was obtained from a man in his fifties or sixties with COVID-19, enrolled during active disease. At the DNA level, the sequence is TGTGCCACCAGCAGACTCAGGACAGGGTTTAGGAATTCACCCCTCCACTTT. Translated, this gives CATSRLRTGFRNSPLHF.